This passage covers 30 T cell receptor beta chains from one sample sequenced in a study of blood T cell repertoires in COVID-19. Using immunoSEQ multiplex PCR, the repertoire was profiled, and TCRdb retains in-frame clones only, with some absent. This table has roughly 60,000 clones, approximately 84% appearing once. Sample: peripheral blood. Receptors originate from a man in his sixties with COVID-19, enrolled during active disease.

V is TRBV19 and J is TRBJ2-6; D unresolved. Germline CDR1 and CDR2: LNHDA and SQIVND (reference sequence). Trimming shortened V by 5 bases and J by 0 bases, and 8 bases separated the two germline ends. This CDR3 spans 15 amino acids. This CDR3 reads CASSPRSSGANVLTF. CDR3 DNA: TGTGCCAGTAGTCCACGGAGCTCTGGGGCCAACGTCCTGACTTTC.

CDR3 loop: CASSEPGTGRWPQHF. The CDR3, as DNA: TGTGCCAGCAGTGAACCTGGGACAGGGAGGTGGCCCCAGCATTTT. The chain has TRBV6-1 and TRBJ1-5; 9 bases are a match to TRBD1. CDR3 length equals 15 residues. Germline CDR1 is MNHNS and CDR2 is SASEGT. Trimming removed 2 bases from V and 9 bases from J; junction bases left unmatched: 8.

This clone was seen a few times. The CDR3 reads CASSLGRAPLDEQYF. The CDR3 nucleotides read TGCGCCAGCAGCTTGGGCAGGGCCCCCCTCGACGAGCAGTACTTC. The chain uses TRBV5-1 and TRBJ2-7, with D possibly TRBD1 on 5 matching bases. The CDR3 extends over 15 amino acids. V lost 0 bases and J lost 5, with 15 bases in between. Germline V gene lookup returns CDR1 SGHRS and CDR2 YFSETQ.

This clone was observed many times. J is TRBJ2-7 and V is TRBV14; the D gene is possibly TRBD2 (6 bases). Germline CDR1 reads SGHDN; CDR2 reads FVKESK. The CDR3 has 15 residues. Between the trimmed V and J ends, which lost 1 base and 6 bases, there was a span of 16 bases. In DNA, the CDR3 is TGTGCCAGCAGCCAAGGACTAGTAAGGCGGCGCGAGCAGTACTTC. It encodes CASSQGLVRRREQYF.

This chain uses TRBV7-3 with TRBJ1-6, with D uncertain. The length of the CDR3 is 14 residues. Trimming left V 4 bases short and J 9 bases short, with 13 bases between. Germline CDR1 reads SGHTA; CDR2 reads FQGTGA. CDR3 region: CASSSFDKVSPLHF. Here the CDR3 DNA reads TGTGCCAGCAGCTCATTCGACAAAGTTTCACCCCTCCACTTT.

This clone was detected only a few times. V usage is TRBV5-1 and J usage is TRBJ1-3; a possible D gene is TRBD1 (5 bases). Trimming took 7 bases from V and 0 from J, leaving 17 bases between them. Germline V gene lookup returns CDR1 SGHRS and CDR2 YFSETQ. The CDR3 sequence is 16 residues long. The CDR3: CASCPTGPSSGNTIYF. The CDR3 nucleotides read TGCGCCAGCTGCCCTACAGGCCCAAGCTCTGGAAACACCATATATTTT.

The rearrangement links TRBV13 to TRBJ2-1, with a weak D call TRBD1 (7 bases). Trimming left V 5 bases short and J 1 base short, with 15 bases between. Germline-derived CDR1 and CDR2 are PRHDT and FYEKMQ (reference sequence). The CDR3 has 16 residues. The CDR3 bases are TGTGCCAGCAGCCAGCGACAGGGAGGTTCCTACAATGAGCAGTTCTTC. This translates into CASSQRQGGSYNEQFF.

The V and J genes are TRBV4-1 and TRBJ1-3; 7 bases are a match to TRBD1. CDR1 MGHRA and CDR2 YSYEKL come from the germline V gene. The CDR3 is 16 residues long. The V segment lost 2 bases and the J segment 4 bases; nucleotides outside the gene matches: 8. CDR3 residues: CASSQPDRVRGNTIYF. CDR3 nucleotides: TGCGCCAGCAGCCAACCCGACAGGGTGAGAGGAAACACCATATATTTT.

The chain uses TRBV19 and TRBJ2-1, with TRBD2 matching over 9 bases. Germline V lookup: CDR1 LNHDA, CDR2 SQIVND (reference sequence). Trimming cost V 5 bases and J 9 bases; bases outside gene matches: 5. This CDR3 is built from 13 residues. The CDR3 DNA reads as TGTGCCAGTAGTTACGGTAGCGGGGGTGAGCAGTTCTTC. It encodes CASSYGSGGEQFF.

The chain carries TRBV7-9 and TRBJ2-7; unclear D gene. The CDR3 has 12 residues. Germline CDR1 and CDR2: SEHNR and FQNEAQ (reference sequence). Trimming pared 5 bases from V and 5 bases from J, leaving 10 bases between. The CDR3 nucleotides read TGTGCCAGCAGCCTCGAGCATAACGAGCAGTACTTC. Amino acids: CASSLEHNEQYF.

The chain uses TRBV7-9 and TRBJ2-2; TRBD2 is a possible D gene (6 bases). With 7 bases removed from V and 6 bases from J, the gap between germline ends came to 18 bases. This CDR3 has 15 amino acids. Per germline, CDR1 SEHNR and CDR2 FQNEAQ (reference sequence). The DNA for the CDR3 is TGTGCCAGCAACTGGTTTACGGGGGTATCCGGGGAGCTGTTTTTT. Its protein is CASNWFTGVSGELFF.

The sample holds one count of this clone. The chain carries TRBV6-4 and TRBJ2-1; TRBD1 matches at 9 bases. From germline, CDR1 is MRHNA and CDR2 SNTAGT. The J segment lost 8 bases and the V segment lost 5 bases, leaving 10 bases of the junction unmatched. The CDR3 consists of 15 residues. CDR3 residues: CASSPEETGGHEQFF. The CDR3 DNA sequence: TGTGCCAGCAGTCCCGAAGAGACAGGGGGGCATGAGCAGTTCTTC.

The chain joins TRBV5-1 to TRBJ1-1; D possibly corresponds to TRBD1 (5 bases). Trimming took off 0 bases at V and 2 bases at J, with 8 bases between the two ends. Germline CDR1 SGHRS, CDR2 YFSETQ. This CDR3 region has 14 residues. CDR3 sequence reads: CASSLAGGNTEAFF. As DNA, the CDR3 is TGCGCCAGCAGCTTGGCGGGGGGTAACACTGAAGCTTTCTTT.

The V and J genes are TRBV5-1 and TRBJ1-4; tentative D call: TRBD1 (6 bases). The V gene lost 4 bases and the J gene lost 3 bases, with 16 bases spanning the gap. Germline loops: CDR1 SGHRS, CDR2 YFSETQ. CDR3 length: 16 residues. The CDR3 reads CASSRAEQGPNEKLFF. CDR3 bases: TGCGCCAGCAGCAGGGCTGAGCAGGGGCCTAATGAAAAACTGTTTTTT.

The CDR3 DNA is TGTGCCAGCAGCTCGACTAGGGGAACTGAAGAGACCCAGTACTTC. Residues: CASSSTRGTEETQYF. This chain links TRBV13 with TRBJ2-5, with D possibly being TRBD2 (6 bases). V lost 4 bases to trimming and J lost 3 bases, with 15 bases between them. CDR1 and CDR2 (germline): PRHDT, FYEKMQ (reference sequence). The CDR3 is 15 residues long.

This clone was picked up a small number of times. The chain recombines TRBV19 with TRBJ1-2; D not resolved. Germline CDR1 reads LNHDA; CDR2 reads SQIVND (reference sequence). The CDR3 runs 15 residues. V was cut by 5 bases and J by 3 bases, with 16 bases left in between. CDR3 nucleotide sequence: TGTGCCAGTAGTCTCTGGGCCCCATCCGACTATGGCTACACCTTC. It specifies CASSLWAPSDYGYTF. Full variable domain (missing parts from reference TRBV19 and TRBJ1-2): DGGITQSPKYLFRKEGQNVTLSCEQNLNHDAMYWYRQDPGQGLRLIYYSQIVNDFQKGDIAEGYSVSREKKESFPLTVTSAQKNPTAFYLCASSLWAPSDYGYTFGSGTRLTVV.

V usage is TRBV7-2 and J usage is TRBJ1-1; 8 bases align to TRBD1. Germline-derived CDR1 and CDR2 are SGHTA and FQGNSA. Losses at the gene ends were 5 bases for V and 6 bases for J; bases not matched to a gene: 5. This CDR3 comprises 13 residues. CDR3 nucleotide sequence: TGTGCCAGCAGCATCCAGGGGGCCGCTGAAGCTTTCTTT. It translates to CASSIQGAAEAFF.

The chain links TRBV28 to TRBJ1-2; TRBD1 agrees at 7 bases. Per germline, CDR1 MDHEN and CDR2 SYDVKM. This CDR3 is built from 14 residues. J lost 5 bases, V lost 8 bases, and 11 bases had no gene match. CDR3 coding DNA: TGTGCCAGCCTACCCGGGACAGACCCTTATGGCTACACCTTC. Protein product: CASLPGTDPYGYTF.

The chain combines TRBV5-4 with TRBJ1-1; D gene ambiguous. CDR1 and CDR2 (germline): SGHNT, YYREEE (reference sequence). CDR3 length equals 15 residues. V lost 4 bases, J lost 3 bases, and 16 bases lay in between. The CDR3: CASSADLREDTEAFF. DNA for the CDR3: TGTGCCAGCAGCGCGGACCTCCGGGAGGACACTGAAGCTTTCTTT.

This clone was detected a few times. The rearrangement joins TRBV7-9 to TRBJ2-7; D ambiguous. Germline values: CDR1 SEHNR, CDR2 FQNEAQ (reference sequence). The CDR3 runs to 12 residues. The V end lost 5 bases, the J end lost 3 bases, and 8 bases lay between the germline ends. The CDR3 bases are TGTGCCAGCAGCCGACGGGTCTACGAGCAGTACTTC. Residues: CASSRRVYEQYF.

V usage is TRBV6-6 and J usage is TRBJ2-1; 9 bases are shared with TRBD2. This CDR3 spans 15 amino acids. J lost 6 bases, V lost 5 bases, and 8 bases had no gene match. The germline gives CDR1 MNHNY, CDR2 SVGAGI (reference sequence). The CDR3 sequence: CASSKPGLASNEQFF. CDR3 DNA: TGTGCCAGCAGTAAGCCGGGACTAGCTAGCAATGAGCAGTTCTTC.

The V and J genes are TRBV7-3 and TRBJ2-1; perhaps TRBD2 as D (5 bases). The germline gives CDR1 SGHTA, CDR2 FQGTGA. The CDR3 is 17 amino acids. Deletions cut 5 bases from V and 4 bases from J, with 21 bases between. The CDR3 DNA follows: TGTGCCAGCAGCCCCCTGGAAGGAGGCGGGTTGTACAATGAGCAGTTCTTC. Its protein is CASSPLEGGGLYNEQFF.

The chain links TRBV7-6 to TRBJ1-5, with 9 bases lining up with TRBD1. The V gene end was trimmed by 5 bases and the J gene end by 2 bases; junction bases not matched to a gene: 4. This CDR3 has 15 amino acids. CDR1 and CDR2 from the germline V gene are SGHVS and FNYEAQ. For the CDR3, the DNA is TGTGCCAGCAGCCGGACAGGGGAAGGCAATCAGCCCCAGCATTTT. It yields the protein CASSRTGEGNQPQHF. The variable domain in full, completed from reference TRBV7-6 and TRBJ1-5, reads GAGVSQSPRYKVTKRGQDVALRCDPISGHVSLYWYRQALGQGPEFLTYFNYEAQQDKSGLPNDRFSAERPEGSISTLTIQRTEQRDSAMYRCASSRTGEGNQPQHFGDGTRLSIL.

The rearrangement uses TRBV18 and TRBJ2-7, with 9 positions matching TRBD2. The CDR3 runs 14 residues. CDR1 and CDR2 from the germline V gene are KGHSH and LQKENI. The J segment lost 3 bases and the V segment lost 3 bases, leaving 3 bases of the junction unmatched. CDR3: CASSPASGNYEQYF. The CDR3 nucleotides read TGTGCCAGCTCACCGGCTAGCGGGAACTACGAGCAGTACTTC.

The CDR3 bases are TGTGCCAGCAGCCTTCGGACAGCGCAAGAGACCCAGTACTTC. Translation gives CASSLRTAQETQYF. V and J are TRBV5-6 and TRBJ2-5; perhaps TRBD1 as D (6 bases). Trimming left V 4 bases short and J 2 bases short, with 12 bases between. The CDR3 is 14 amino acids. Germline loops: CDR1 SGHDT, CDR2 YYEEEE.

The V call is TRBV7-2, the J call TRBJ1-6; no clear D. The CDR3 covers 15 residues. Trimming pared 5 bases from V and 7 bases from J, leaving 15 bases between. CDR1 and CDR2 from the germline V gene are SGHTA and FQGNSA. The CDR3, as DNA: TGTGCCAGCAGCCCTGAGAGGGTGAACAATTCACCCCTCCACTTT. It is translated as CASSPERVNNSPLHF.

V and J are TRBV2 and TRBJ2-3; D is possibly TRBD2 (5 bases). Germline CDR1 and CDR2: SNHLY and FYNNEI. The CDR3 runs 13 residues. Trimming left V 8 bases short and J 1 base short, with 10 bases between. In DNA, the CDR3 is TGTGCCAGCCTCTCGAGGGGCACAGATACGCAGTATTTT. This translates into CASLSRGTDTQYF.

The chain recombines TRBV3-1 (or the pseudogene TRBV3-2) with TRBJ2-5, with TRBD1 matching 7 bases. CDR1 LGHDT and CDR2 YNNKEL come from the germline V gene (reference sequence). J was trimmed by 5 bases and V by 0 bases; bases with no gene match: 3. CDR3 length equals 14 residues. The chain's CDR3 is CASSQDDRVETQYF. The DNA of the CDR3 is TGTGCCAGCAGCCAAGATGACAGGGTCGAGACCCAGTACTTC.

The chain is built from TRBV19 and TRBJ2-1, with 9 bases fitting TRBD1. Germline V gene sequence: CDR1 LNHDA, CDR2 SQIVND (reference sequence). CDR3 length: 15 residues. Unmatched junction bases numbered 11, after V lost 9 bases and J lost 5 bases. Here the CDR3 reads CASRRTGGANNEQFF. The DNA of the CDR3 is TGTGCCAGCCGCCGAACAGGGGGCGCGAACAATGAGCAGTTCTTC.

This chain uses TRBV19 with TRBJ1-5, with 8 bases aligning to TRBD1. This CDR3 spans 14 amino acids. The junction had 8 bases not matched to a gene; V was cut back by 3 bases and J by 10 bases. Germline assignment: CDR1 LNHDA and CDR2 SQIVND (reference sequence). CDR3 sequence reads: CASSIGTGIGPQHF. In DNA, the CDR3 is TGTGCCAGTAGTATCGGGACAGGAATAGGACCCCAGCATTTT. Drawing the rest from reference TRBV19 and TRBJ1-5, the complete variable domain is DGGITQSPKYLFRKEGQNVTLSCEQNLNHDAMYWYRQDPGQGLRLIYYSQIVNDFQKGDIAEGYSVSREKKESFPLTVTSAQKNPTAFYLCASSIGTGIGPQHFGDGTRLSIL.